This is a list of T cell receptor beta chains from one sample in a study of blood T cell repertoires in COVID-19. Clones were read by immunoSEQ multiplex PCR, and TCRdb kept only the in-frame ones, dropping some. The data contain 50,000 to 70,000 clones, 75% to 80% of them singletons. Sequenced material: peripheral blood. Source of these receptors: a man aged 50-59 years with active or convalescent COVID-19. The conserved cysteine and the conserved F or W are not part of the CDR3 here. Fields, in order: J gene, V gene, CDR3 protein.

TRBJ2-4 | TRBV19 | ASSIGPSGGPIPIQY
TRBJ2-2 | TRBV5-4 | ASSSGGAVGELF
TRBJ2-4 | TRBV7-2 | ASSLWTSGAKNIQY
TRBJ1-2 | TRBV6-2/TRBV6-3 | ASSYSREDYGYT
TRBJ1-1 | TRBV21-1 | ASSPRLANTEAF
TRBJ2-7 | TRBV7-2 | ASRAGGIYEQY
TRBJ1-1 | TRBV6-5 | ASIPGWLEAF
TRBJ2-7 | TRBV5-6 | ASSWTSGSLYEQY
TRBJ2-3 | TRBV12-3/TRBV12-4 | ASSLQGGVIAY
TRBJ1-1 | TRBV12-3/TRBV12-4 | ASSPGQEAF
TRBJ1-1 | TRBV2 | ASGHKVSQATEAF
TRBJ2-7 | TRBV12-2 | ASRYRLAGGRSWSYEQY
TRBJ2-3 | TRBV9 | ASRDRDRGTDTQY
TRBJ2-1 | TRBV6-6 | ASSRRDFGERETHGNEQF
TRBJ2-3 | TRBV7-7 | ASSRTVNTDTQY
TRBJ2-3 | TRBV5-1 | ASSFTLRESPDTQY
TRBJ1-2 | TRBV7-9 | ASSLERAAGYT
TRBJ1-4 | TRBV4-1 | ASSQVPSGNLNEKLF
TRBJ2-3 | TRBV5-1 | ASSLEWRTDTQY
TRBJ1-1 | TRBV2 | ASRSGGLAEAF
TRBJ2-2 | TRBV7-6 | ASSPRQGATGELF
TRBJ1-1 | TRBV29-1 | SVAGTGRARTEAF
TRBJ1-6 | TRBV6-5 | ASSMDRVSPLH
TRBJ2-1 | TRBV7-7 | ASSKEGGSYNEQF
TRBJ1-2 | TRBV11-2 | ASSPTANYGYT
TRBJ2-2 | TRBV11-2 | ASSLNVEGELF
TRBJ2-4 | TRBV19 | ASSYRVAGENIQY